This TCR beta chain was obtained from a study of CD8+ T cells in alopecia areata. Study results and limitations: Alopecia totalis/universalis scalp especially showed more expanded CD8+ clones than normal scalp.

Remarks on this clone: The antigen is undetermined.

RNA extraction and reverse transcription yielded cDNA as sequencing template. Data came from immunoSEQ multiplex PCR; TCRdb stores just in-frame clones and leaves some out. The sample shows around 270,000 clones, 55% to 75% of them seen only once. Per germline, CDR1 LGHNA and CDR2 YNFKEQ. V dropped 0 bases and J dropped 8 bases, with 10 bases sitting between them. The CDR3 contains 13 residues. Treatment meaning: oral pan-JAK inhibitor, 5-10 mg twice daily. PBMCs yielded sorted CD4+ and CD8+ T cells. This chain joins TRBV4-2 and TRBJ1-2; D possibly corresponds to TRBD1 (5 bases). The sequence was collected from a human donor with alopecia areata. The sample was CD4+ T cells sorted from blood, taken at week 24, from a patient treated with tofacitinib. The CDR3 loop is CASSQDPRDGYTF. The CDR3 DNA reads TGTGCCAGCAGCCAAGATCCTCGGGACGGCTACACCTTC.